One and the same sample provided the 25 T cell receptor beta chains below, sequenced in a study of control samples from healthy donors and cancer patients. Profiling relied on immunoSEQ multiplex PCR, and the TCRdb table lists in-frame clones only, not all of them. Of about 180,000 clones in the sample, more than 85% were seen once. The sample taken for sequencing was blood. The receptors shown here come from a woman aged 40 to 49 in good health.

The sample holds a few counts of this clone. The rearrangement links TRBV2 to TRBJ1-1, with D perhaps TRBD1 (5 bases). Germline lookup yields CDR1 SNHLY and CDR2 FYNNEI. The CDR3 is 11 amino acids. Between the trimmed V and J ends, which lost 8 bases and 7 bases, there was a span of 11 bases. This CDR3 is CASSGHYEAFF. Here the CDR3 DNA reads TGTGCCAGCTCAGGACACTATGAAGCTTTCTTT.

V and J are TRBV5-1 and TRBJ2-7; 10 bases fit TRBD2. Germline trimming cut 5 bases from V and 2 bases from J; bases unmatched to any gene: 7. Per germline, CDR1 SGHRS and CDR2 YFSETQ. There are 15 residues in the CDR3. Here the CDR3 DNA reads TGCGCCAGCAGATACGGACTAGCGGATACCTACGAGCAGTACTTC. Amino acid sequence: CASRYGLADTYEQYF.

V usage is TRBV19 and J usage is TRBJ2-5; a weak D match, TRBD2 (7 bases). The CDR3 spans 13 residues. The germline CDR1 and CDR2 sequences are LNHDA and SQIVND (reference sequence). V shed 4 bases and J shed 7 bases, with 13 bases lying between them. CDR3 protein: CASSNWGGGTQYF. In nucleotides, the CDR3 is TGTGCCAGTAGTAATTGGGGGGGCGGGACCCAGTACTTC. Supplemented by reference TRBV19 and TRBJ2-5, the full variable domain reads DGGITQSPKYLFRKEGQNVTLSCEQNLNHDAMYWYRQDPGQGLRLIYYSQIVNDFQKGDIAEGYSVSREKKESFPLTVTSAQKNPTAFYLCASSNWGGGTQYFGPGTRLLVL.

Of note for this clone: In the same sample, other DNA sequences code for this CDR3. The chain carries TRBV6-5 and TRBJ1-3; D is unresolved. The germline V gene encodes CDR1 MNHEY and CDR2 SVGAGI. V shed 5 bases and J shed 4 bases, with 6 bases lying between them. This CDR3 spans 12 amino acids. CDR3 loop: CASSSQGNTIYF. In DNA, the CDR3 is TGTGCCAGCAGTAGCCAGGGAAACACCATATATTTT.

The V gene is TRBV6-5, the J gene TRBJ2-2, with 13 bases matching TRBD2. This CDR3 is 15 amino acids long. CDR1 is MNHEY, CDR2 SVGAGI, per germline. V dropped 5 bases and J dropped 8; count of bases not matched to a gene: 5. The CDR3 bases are TGTGCCAGCAGTACTGGACTAGCGGGGGTAGGGGAGCTGTTTTTT. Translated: CASSTGLAGVGELFF.

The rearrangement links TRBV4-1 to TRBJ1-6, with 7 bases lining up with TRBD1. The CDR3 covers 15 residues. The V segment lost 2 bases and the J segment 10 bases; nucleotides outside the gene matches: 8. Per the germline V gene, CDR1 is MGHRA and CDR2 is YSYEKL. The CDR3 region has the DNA TGCGCCAGCAGCCAACCTTATACAGGGGAGTCACCCCTCCACTTT. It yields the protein CASSQPYTGESPLHF.

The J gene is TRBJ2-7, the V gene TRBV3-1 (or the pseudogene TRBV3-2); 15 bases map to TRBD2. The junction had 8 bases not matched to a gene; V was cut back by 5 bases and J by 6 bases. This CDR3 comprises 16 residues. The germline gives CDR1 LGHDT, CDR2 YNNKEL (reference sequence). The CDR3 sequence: CASSWGLAGGRSEQYF. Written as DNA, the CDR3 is TGTGCCAGCAGCTGGGGACTAGCGGGGGGCCGATCCGAGCAGTACTTC.

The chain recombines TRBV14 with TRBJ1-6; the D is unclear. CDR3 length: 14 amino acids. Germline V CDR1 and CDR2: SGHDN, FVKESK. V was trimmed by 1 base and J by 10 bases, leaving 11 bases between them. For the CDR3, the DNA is TGTGCCAGCAGCCAAGCCCTCGGCACCTCACCCCTCCACTTT. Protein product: CASSQALGTSPLHF.

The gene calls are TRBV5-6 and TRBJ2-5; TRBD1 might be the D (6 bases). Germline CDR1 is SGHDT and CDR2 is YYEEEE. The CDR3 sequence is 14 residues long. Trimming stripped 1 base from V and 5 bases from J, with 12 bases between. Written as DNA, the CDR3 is TGTGCCAGCAGCTTGTTAACAGGGTCCGAGACCCAGTACTTC. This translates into CASSLLTGSETQYF.

CDR3 region: CASRVGRGYGYTF. The CDR3 nucleotides are TGTGCCAGCAGAGTCGGGAGGGGCTATGGCTACACCTTC. The chain links TRBV6-6 to TRBJ1-2, with D tentatively TRBD1 (5 bases). The CDR3 runs to 13 residues. In germline, CDR1 is MNHNY, CDR2 SVGAGI (reference sequence). Trimming stripped 6 bases from V and 4 bases from J, with 12 bases between.

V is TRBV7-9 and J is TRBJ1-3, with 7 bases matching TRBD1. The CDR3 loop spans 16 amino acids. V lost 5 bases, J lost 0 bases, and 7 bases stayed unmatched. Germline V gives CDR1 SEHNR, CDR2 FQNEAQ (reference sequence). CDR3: CASSARGQGSGNTIYF. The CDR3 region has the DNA TGTGCCAGCAGCGCTAGGGGGCAGGGCTCTGGAAACACCATATATTTT.

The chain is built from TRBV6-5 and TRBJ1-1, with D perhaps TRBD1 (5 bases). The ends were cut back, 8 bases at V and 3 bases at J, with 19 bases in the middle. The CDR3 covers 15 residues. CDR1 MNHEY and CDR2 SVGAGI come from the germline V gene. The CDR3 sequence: CASLEEGRADTEAFF. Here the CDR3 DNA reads TGTGCCAGCCTCGAGGAAGGCAGGGCTGACACTGAAGCTTTCTTT.

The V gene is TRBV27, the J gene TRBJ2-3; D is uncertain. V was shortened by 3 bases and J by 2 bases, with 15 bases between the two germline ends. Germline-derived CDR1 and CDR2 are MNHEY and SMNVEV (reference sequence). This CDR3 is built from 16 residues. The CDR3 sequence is CASSLFPGKNTDTQYF. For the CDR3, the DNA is TGTGCCAGCAGTTTGTTTCCGGGCAAAAACACAGATACGCAGTATTTT.

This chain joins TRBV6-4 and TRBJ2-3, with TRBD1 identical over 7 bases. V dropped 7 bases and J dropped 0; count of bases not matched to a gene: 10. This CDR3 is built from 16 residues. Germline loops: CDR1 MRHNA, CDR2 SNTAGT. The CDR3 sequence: CASIWDRGPSTDTQYF. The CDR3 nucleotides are TGTGCCAGCATTTGGGACAGAGGCCCTAGCACAGATACGCAGTATTTT.

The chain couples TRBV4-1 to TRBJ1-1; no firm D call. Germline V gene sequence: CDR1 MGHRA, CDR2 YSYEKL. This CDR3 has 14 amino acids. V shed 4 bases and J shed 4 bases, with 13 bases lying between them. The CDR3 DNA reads TGCGCCAGCAGCCCCCTCTTATCGCCCACTGAAGCTTTCTTT. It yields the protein CASSPLLSPTEAFF.

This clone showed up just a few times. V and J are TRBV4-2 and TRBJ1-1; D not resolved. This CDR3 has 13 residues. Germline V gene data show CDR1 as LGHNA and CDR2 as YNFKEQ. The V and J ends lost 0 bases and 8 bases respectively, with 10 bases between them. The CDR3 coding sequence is TGTGCCAGCAGCCAAGATTGGGCGGCCGAAGCTTTCTTT. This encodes CASSQDWAAEAFF.

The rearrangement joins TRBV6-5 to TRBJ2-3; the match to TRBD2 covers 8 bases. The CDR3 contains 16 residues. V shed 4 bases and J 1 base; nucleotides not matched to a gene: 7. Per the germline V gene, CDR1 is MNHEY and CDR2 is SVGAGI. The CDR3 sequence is CASSWSGGPRTDTQYF. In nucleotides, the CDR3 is TGTGCCAGCAGTTGGAGCGGGGGACCCCGCACAGATACGCAGTATTTT.

The CDR3 DNA sequence: TGCGCCAGCAGCGCAGGGACTCACCAAGAGACCCAGTACTTC. Translated: CASSAGTHQETQYF. The gene calls are TRBV5-1 and TRBJ2-5, with D possibly TRBD2 on 6 matching bases. Germline CDR1 and CDR2: SGHRS and YFSETQ. V gave up 4 bases and J gave up 0 bases, with 10 bases separating them. The CDR3 spans 14 residues.

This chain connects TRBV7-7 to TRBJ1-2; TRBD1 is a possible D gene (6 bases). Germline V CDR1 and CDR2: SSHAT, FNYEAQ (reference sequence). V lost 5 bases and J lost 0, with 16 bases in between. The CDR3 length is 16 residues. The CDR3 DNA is TGTGCCAGCAGCCCATCAGGGGAACAAACTAACTATGGCTACACCTTC. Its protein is CASSPSGEQTNYGYTF.

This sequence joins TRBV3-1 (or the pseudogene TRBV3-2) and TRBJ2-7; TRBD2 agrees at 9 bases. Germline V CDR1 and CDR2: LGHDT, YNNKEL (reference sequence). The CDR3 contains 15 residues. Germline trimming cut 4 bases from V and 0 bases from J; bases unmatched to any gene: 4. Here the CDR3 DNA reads TGTGCCAGCAGCCCGGGCGGGGGGGCCTCCTACGAGCAGTACTTC. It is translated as CASSPGGGASYEQYF.

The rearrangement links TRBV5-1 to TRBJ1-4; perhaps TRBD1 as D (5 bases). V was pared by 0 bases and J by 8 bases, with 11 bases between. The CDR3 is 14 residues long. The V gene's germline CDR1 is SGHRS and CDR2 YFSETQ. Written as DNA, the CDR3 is TGCGCCAGCAGCTTGGCAGGGTTTGGGGAAAAACTGTTTTTT. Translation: CASSLAGFGEKLFF.

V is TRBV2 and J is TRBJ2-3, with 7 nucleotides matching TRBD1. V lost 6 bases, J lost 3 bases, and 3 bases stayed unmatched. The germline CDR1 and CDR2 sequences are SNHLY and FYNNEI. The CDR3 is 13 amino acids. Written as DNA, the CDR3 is TGTGCCAGCAGACAACAGGGGACAGATACGCAGTATTTT. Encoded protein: CASRQQGTDTQYF.

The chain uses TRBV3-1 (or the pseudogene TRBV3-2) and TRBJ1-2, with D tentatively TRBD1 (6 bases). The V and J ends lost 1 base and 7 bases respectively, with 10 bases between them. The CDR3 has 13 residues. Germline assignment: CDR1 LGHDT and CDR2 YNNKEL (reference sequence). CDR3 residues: CASSQASGVGYTF. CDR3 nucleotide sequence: TGTGCCAGCAGCCAAGCTTCAGGGGTTGGCTACACCTTC.

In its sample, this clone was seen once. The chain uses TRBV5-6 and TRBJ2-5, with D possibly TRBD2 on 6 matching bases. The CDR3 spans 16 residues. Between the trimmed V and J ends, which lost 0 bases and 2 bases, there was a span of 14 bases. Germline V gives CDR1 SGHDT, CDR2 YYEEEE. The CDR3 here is CASSLGVTGDQETQYF. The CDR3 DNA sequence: TGTGCCAGCAGCTTGGGCGTTACGGGGGATCAAGAGACCCAGTACTTC.

CDR3 sequence: CARSRIIQGGPWGGQPQHF. Written as DNA, the CDR3 is TGTGCCAGAAGCCGTATCATACAGGGAGGACCTTGGGGCGGTCAGCCCCAGCATTTT. The V call is TRBV5-3, the J call TRBJ1-5, with D possibly being TRBD1 (6 bases). TRBV5-3 is designated an ORF whose function remains uncertain. The CDR3 is 19 amino acids. Trimming cost V 4 bases and J 6 bases, with 29 bases left between them.